The 15 T cell receptor beta chains listed next were all sequenced from one sample in a study of blood T cell repertoires in COVID-19. Sequencing used immunoSEQ multiplex PCR; TCRdb keeps in-frame clones, though not all of them. In the table there are approximately 480,000 clones, 87% of which are singletons. The material sequenced was PBMCs or T cells enriched from blood (not recorded which). Receptor source: a woman aged 18-29 years who had recovered from COVID-19.

The rearrangement uses TRBV18 and TRBJ2-7; D is possibly TRBD1 (6 bases). Germline lookup yields CDR1 KGHSH and CDR2 LQKENI. Deletions cut 6 bases from V and 4 bases from J, with 19 bases between. The CDR3 sequence is 15 residues long. This chain's CDR3 is CASSPGVGGNYEQYF. The CDR3 nucleotides are TGTGCCAGCTCGCCCGGCGTAGGGGGAAATTACGAGCAGTACTTC.

The chain couples TRBV9 to TRBJ1-2; D is unresolved. The germline V and J ends were trimmed by 0 bases and 3 bases, with 12 bases remaining between them. The germline gives CDR1 SGDLS, CDR2 YYNGEE. The length of the CDR3 is 15 residues. The CDR3 nucleotides are TGTGCCAGCAGCGTAGGAGAGGTGGCCTACTATGGCTACACCTTC. It yields the protein CASSVGEVAYYGYTF.

This clone was observed a single time. J is TRBJ2-1 and V is TRBV9; tentative D call: TRBD2 (6 bases). There are 15 residues in the CDR3. The V and J ends lost 3 bases and 1 base respectively, with 11 bases between them. Germline-derived CDR1 and CDR2 are SGDLS and YYNGEE. The chain's CDR3 is CASSGGEGSYNEQFF. As DNA, the CDR3 is TGTGCCAGCAGCGGCGGGGAAGGATCCTACAATGAGCAGTTCTTC.

This clone was detected once. This chain joins TRBV18 and TRBJ1-1; unclear D gene. The CDR3 covers 16 residues. Looked up from germline, CDR1 is KGHSH and CDR2 is LQKENI. V dropped 3 bases and J dropped 5 bases, with 19 bases sitting between them. The CDR3 loop reads CASSPVRWGVGTEAFF. Written as DNA, the CDR3 is TGTGCCAGCTCACCGGTGAGGTGGGGAGTAGGGACTGAAGCTTTCTTT.

The CDR3 loop reads CATLPSPNTGELFF. CDR3 DNA: TGCGCCACTCTCCCGTCTCCGAACACCGGGGAGCTGTTTTTT. The genes are TRBV5-1 and TRBJ2-2; no firm D call. Per the germline V gene, CDR1 is SGHRS and CDR2 is YFSETQ. The CDR3 is 14 residues long. Trimming shortened V by 9 bases and J by 0 bases, and 12 bases separated the two germline ends.

This clone was observed a few times. The chain recombines TRBV5-4 with TRBJ1-6; D uncertain. This CDR3 comprises 16 residues. Per germline, CDR1 SGHNT and CDR2 YYREEE (reference sequence). Trimming stripped 3 bases from V and 3 bases from J, with 13 bases between. The CDR3 coding sequence is TGTGCCAGCAGCTCTGGGCCGAGCAGCTATAATTCACCCCTCCACTTT. It specifies CASSSGPSSYNSPLHF.

J is TRBJ1-2 and V is TRBV5-1; D remains unclear. Germline V lookup: CDR1 SGHRS, CDR2 YFSETQ. The CDR3 spans 14 residues. Trimming removed 3 bases at V and 8 bases at J, with 17 bases between. Here the CDR3 reads CASSSSYNTAGYTF. CDR3 nucleotides: TGCGCCAGCAGCTCAAGTTACAACACCGCCGGCTACACCTTC.

This sequence joins TRBV10-1 and TRBJ1-1; D not resolved. V was shortened by 2 bases and J by 4 bases, with 8 bases between the two germline ends. The CDR3 runs 13 residues. The germline gives CDR1 WNHNN, CDR2 SYGVQD (reference sequence). The CDR3 reads CASSEILGTEAFF. CDR3 nucleotides: TGCGCCAGCAGTGAGATCCTAGGCACTGAAGCTTTCTTT.

In DNA form, the CDR3 reads TGTGCCTGGCGCAGGGGGCCGACGGGGGAGCAGTACTTC. Its translation: CAWRRGPTGEQYF. The genes are TRBV30 and TRBJ2-7; 8 bases are a match to TRBD1. The length of the CDR3 is 13 residues. The germline V gene encodes CDR1 GTSNPN and CDR2 SVGIG (reference sequence). The ends lost 5 bases at V and 7 bases at J; junction bases unmatched: 10.

V is TRBV5-6 and J is TRBJ1-5; 10 positions agree with TRBD1. With 3 bases clipped from V and 0 bases from J, the junction kept 9 bases outside the gene matches. The CDR3 loop spans 18 amino acids. Germline V gene sequence: CDR1 SGHDT, CDR2 YYEEEE. CDR3 amino acids: CASSSTGTGELSNQPQHF. CDR3 sequence (DNA): TGTGCCAGCAGCTCTACCGGGACAGGGGAGCTTAGCAATCAGCCCCAGCATTTT.

A word on this clone: Mismatch with germline at one junction end may stem from a read error. The chain joins TRBV7-2 to TRBJ2-5; 15 positions match TRBD2. Per the germline V gene, CDR1 is SGHTA and CDR2 is FQGNSA. CDR3 length: 16 amino acids. CDR3 in DNA: TGTGCCAGCAGCCCGGGGACTAGCGGGGGGAAGGAGACCCAATACTTC. Translated, it gives CASSPGTSGGKETQYF.

The J gene is TRBJ2-3, the V gene TRBV6-6; TRBD2 aligns across 14 bases. Looked up from germline, CDR1 is MNHNY and CDR2 is SVGAGI (reference sequence). Unmatched junction bases numbered 4, after V lost 7 bases and J lost 1 base. The CDR3 sequence is 16 residues long. CDR3 sequence reads: CASTAGLAGGTDTQYF. The CDR3 coding sequence is TGTGCCAGCACCGCGGGACTAGCGGGGGGCACAGATACGCAGTATTTT.

The V gene is TRBV14, the J gene TRBJ1-4, with no clear D. Trimming took 3 bases from V and 7 from J, leaving 3 bases between them. Germline V gene sequence: CDR1 SGHDN, CDR2 FVKESK. CDR3 size: 11 residues. The CDR3 bases are TGTGCCAGCAGCCATAGTGAAAAACTGTTTTTT. Protein product: CASSHSEKLFF.

This clone was detected a few times. The gene calls are TRBV5-4 and TRBJ1-2; 8 bases line up with TRBD1. With 4 bases clipped from V and 6 bases from J, the junction kept 8 bases outside the gene matches. Germline CDR1 reads SGHNT; CDR2 reads YYREEE (reference sequence). This CDR3 has 14 residues. The CDR3 bases are TGTGCCAGCAGCCAAAGGACAGGGTACGATGGCTACACCTTC. Translated, it gives CASSQRTGYDGYTF.

This clone was counted only a few times. Other DNA sequences within the sample encode an identical CDR3. The chain links TRBV4-1 to TRBJ2-5; unclear D gene. Trimming shortened V by 1 base and J by 0 bases, and 6 bases separated the two germline ends. Germline loops: CDR1 MGHRA, CDR2 YSYEKL. The CDR3 extends over 14 amino acids. For the CDR3, the DNA is TGCGCCAGCAGCCAAGGGGCAGACCAAGAGACCCAGTACTTC. Amino acids: CASSQGADQETQYF.